This entry lists 10 T cell receptor beta chains sequenced from one sample in a study of beta chain features in type 1 diabetes. Study outcomes and limitations: Shorter TCRB CDR3s, moderately but significantly so, were found in Type 1 diabetes patients in all four CD4+ subsets.

What was sequenced were expressed TCRB transcripts, since all of the isolated RNA had been reverse transcribed. The protocol was immunoSEQ multiplex PCR, while the TCRdb copy is restricted to in-frame clones and leaves out a portion. Here the sample spans about 650,000 clones, 9.5% to 15% being singletons. No antigen has been assigned to these receptors. Sequencing was performed on naive CD4+ T cells from blood. Every receptor here comes from a man aged 25-40 years with type 1 diabetes.

In this sample, this clone turned up a few times. The chain carries TRBV4-2 and TRBJ1-1; D might be TRBD1 (5 bases). Trimming removed 3 bases at V and 2 bases at J, with 13 bases between. CDR1 is LGHNA, CDR2 YNFKEQ, per germline. The CDR3 is 15 residues long. CDR3: CASSQAGRENTEAFF. Written as DNA, the CDR3 is TGTGCCAGCAGCCAGGCGGGGCGTGAAAACACTGAAGCTTTCTTT.

This chain joins TRBV7-9 and TRBJ2-3; TRBD2 matches at 9 bases. The CDR3 consists of 16 residues. CDR1 and CDR2 from the germline V gene are SEHNR and FQNEAQ (reference sequence). Losses at the gene ends were 2 bases for V and 3 bases for J; bases not matched to a gene: 6. CDR3 nucleotide sequence: TGTGCCAGCAGCTTAAGGGATAGCGGGGGAACAGATACGCAGTATTTT. This encodes CASSLRDSGGTDTQYF.

This sequence joins TRBV7-2 and TRBJ1-5, with D hard to call. V lost 1 base and J 3 bases, leaving 7 bases between the germline ends. The CDR3 is 14 residues long. Germline loops: CDR1 SGHTA, CDR2 FQGNSA. CDR3 protein: CASSLGLANQPQHF. The CDR3, as DNA: TGTGCCAGCAGCTTAGGACTTGCCAATCAGCCCCAGCATTTT.

The CDR3 coding sequence is TGTGCCAGCAGCTTGGACTCAGGGGAAGCTTTCTTT. Its protein product is CASSLDSGEAFF. This sequence joins TRBV5-4 and TRBJ1-1; D may be TRBD1 (5 bases). Germline V gives CDR1 SGHNT, CDR2 YYREEE (reference sequence). The CDR3 has 12 residues. Between the trimmed V and J ends, which lost 0 bases and 8 bases, there was a span of 8 bases.

This chain links TRBV9 with TRBJ1-4; D not certain. The V and J ends lost 1 base and 8 bases respectively, with 9 bases between them. CDR1 and CDR2 (germline): SGDLS, YYNGEE. This CDR3 region has 13 residues. CDR3 protein: CASSVNVDEKLFF. The CDR3, as DNA: TGTGCCAGCAGCGTAAACGTGGACGAAAAACTGTTTTTT.

In this sample, this clone turned up a few times. The V call is TRBV23-1, the J call TRBJ2-7; perhaps D is TRBD1 or TRBD2 (6 bases each). TRBV23-1 is an ORF, with its function uncertain. The germline V and J ends were trimmed by 0 bases and 2 bases, with 14 bases remaining between them. The CDR3 is 16 amino acids. In nucleotides, the CDR3 is TGCGCCAGCAGTCAATCGAGGGGGGCTAGGCCCTACGAGCAGTACTTC. It encodes CASSQSRGARPYEQYF.

This clone has just a few counts. The V gene is TRBV2, the J gene TRBJ1-5, with D maybe TRBD1 (6 bases). CDR1 is SNHLY, CDR2 FYNNEI, per germline. Trimming pared 7 bases from V and 0 bases from J, leaving 10 bases between. The CDR3 totals 14 residues. The CDR3 nucleotides are TGTGCCAGCAAGGGGACAATTAGCAATCAGCCCCAGCATTTT. Its translation is CASKGTISNQPQHF.

V usage is TRBV4-2 and J usage is TRBJ2-3; 8 nucleotides line up with TRBD1. The CDR3 consists of 15 residues. Germline CDR1 reads LGHNA; CDR2 reads YNFKEQ. V shed 6 bases, J shed 2 bases, and the junction held 7 bases outside the gene matches. CDR3 residues: CASRTRQGLTDTQYF. CDR3 in DNA: TGTGCCAGCAGAACTCGACAGGGGCTCACAGATACGCAGTATTTT.

This clone was seen a few times. The V and J genes are TRBV6-5 and TRBJ2-7; no clear D. V lost 0 bases and J 0 bases, leaving 12 bases between the germline ends. CDR1 MNHEY and CDR2 SVGAGI come from the germline V gene. This CDR3 contains 16 residues. The CDR3, as DNA: TGTGCCAGCAGTTACTCGCTGGCATCCCTCTCCTACGAGCAGTACTTC. This gives the protein CASSYSLASLSYEQYF.

The sample holds a few counts of this clone. The chain employs TRBV15 and TRBJ2-7, with D hard to call. This CDR3 has 16 residues. V lost 1 base, J lost 2 bases, and 15 bases lay in between. Per the germline V gene, CDR1 is LNHNV and CDR2 is YYDKDF (reference sequence). The CDR3 nucleotides read TGTGCCACCAGCAGAGGCCCTGGTTTCCGCACCTACGAGCAGTACTTC. Translation: CATSRGPGFRTYEQYF.